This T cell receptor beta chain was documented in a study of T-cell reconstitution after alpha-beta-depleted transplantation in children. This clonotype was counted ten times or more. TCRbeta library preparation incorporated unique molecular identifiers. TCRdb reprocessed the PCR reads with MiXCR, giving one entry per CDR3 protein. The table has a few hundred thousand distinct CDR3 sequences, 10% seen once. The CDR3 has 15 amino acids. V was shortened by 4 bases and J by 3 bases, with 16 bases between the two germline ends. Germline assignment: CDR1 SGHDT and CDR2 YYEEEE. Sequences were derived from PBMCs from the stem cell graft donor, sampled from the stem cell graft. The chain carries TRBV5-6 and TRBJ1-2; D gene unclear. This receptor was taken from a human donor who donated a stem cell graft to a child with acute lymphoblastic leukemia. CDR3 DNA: TGTGCCAGCAGCCGACGCGGGCGGTATGACTATGGCTACACCTTC. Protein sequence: CASSRRGRYDYGYTF. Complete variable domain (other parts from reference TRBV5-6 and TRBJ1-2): DAGVTQSPTHLIKTRGQQVTLRCSPKSGHDTVSWYQQALGQGPQFIFQYYEEEERQRGNFPDRFSGHQFPNYSSELNVNALLLGDSALYLCASSRRGRYDYGYTFGSGTRLTVV.